This T cell receptor beta chain was observed in a study of blood T cell repertoires in COVID-19 (TCRdb year 2020). General notes on the study: The collaborator samples originated in the United States, Italy and Spain and spanned the acute and convalescent phases of COVID-19. The prospective study material was composed of cDNA or gDNA derived from T cells, B-cell-depleted T cells, or PBMCs. The dataset comprised deeply sampled blood TCRbeta repertoires from subjects exposed to, actively infected with, or recovered from COVID-19. The repertoires were released in a freely available public database intended as a resource for research on the immune response to SARS-CoV-2. Samples were obtained from the ongoing ImmuneRACE study (first 160 participants) and from roughly 1,300 subjects provided by 6 global collaborators. Sample metadata almost always included a de-identified subject ID, COVID-19 status, age in years and sex. Where HLA class I and class II types were available, the types were taken from metadata supplied by the sample provider, not from assay-based typing.

On this clone: Its antigen remains undetermined. One end of the junction fails to match germline, which may point to a read error.

Whole blood was collected in K2EDTA tubes by collaborating institutions according to the institutions' own protocols. For TCRbeta analysis, collaborators shipped samples as frozen whole blood, isolated PBMCs, or DNA extracted from either of those sample types. TCRbeta CDR3 regions were amplified from genomic DNA using the immunoSEQ Assay, a bias-controlled multiplex PCR. On the authors' methods: The number of nucleated cells in each sample was estimated by amplification of reference gene primers within the assay. To quantify the absolute abundance of each unique TCRbeta CDR3 rearrangement, sequence reads were collapsed and filtered. For each sample, productive Simpson clonality was calculated as the square root of Simpson's diversity index over productive rearrangements. Not all clones reach the TCRdb copy of this immuneACCESS table, which keeps in-frame sequences only. Checked studies attribute under half of the gap to unresolved V genes and leave the rest unexplained. The DNA was the basis for D and trimming; V, J and clone size are from that table. This sample comprises 84,000 or so clones, 88% of them detected only once. Of the sample, around 7.9% falls within the top ten clones.

The research as a whole found: The amount of clinical and demographic metadata varied by source and participant and was provided uncurated.

What was sequenced was peripheral blood. This clonotype was obtained from a man in his 70s with acute or convalescent COVID-19.

The CDR3 region: CASSITTGGNQPRHF. At the DNA level, the sequence is TGTGCCAGTAGTATCACGACAGGGGGCAATCAGCCCCGGCATTTT. The chain is made from TRBV19 and TRBJ1-5; 10 of the junction bases match TRBD1. Based on the germline V gene (reference sequence), the CDR1 and CDR2 sequences are LNHDA and SQIVND. Counted from cysteine to phenylalanine, this CDR3 has 15 amino acids. The kept DNA is CDR3 alone, 45 bases in frame from the first base.